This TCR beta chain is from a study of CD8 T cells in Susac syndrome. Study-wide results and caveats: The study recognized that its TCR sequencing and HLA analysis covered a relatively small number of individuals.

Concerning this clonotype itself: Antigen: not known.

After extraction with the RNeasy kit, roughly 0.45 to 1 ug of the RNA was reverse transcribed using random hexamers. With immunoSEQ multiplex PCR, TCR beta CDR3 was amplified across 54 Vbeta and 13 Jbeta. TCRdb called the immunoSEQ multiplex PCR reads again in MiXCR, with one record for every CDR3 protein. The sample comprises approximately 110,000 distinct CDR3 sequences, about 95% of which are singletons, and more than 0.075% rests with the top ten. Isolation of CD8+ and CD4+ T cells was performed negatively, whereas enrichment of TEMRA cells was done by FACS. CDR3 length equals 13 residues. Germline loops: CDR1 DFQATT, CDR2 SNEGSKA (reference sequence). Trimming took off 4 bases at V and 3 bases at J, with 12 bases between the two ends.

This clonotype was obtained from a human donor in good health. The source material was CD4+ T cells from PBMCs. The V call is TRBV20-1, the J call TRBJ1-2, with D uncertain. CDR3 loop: CSATVGVDYGYTF. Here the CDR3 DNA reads TGCAGTGCTACTGTGGGAGTTGACTATGGCTACACCTTC.